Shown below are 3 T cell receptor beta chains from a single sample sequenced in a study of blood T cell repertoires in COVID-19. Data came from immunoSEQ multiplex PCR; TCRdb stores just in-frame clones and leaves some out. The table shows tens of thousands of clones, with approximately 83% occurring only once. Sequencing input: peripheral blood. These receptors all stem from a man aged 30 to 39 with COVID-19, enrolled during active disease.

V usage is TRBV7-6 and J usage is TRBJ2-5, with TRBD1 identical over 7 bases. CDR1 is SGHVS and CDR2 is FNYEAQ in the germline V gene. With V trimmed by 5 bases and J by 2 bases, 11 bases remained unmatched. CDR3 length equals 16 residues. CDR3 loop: CASSTRGTVSQETQYF. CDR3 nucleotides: TGTGCCAGCAGCACAAGGGGGACAGTCTCTCAAGAGACCCAGTACTTC.

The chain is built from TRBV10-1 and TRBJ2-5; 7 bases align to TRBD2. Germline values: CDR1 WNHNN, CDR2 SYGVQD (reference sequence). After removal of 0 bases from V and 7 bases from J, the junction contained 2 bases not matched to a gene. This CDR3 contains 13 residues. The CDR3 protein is CASSESSGGTQYF. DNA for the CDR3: TGCGCCAGCAGTGAGTCGTCGGGGGGGACCCAGTACTTC.

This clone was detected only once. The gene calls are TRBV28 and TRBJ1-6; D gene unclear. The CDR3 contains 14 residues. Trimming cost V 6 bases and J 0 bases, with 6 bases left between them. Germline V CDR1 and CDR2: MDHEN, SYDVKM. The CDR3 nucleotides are TGTGCCAGCAGGTTCAGCTCCTATAATTCACCCCTCCACTTT. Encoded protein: CASRFSSYNSPLHF.